The rows below give T cell receptor beta chains drawn from one sample of a study of identical twins. Each CDR3 protein gets one entry after TCRdb re-called the 5' RACE reads with MiXCR. The sample lists around 670,000 distinct CDR3 sequences, over 5% occurring once. Sequences were obtained from naive T cells sorted from blood. The receptors stem from a man younger than 35 in good health. CDR3s include the opening cysteine and the closing phenylalanine or tryptophan. Each record gives: D gene, clone size, V gene, J gene, CDR3 DNA, CDR3 protein. A D gene is named only where the DNA matches it firmly. Clone size, where shown, is once, few, many, or a class for clones that have expanded.

NA,NA,TRBV2,TRBJ1-2,TGTGCCAGCGCGGAGTACTATGGCTACACCTTC,CASAEYYGYTF
NA,many,TRBV9,TRBJ2-1,TGTGCCAGCAGCGCTTCCGGGACCGTCTCTCCGTCACAATACGAGCAGTTCTTC,CASSASGTVSPSQYEQFF
TRBD2,many,TRBV20-1,TRBJ2-1,TGCAGTGCTAGAGCCGGGACTAGCTCTATGGCTGAGCAGTTCTTC,CSARAGTSSMAEQFF
TRBD2,many,TRBV27,TRBJ2-5,TGTGCCAGCAGTTTACTAGCGGGATTGGAGACCCAGTACTTC,CASSLLAGLETQYF
NA,many,TRBV29-1,TRBJ2-1,TGCAGCGGTGGGGGAGTGGGTTTTCCCAATGAGCAGTTCTTC,CSGGGVGFPNEQFF
NA,NA,TRBV28,TRBJ2-1,TGTGCCAGCAGTTTTTACGGTCAGACGCAGTTCTTC,CASSFYGQTQFF
TRBD1,few,TRBV11-2,TRBJ2-5,TGTGCCAGCAGCTCGGACAGGGGTTTTAACCAAGAGACCCAGTACTTC,CASSSDRGFNQETQYF
NA,once,TRBV7-8,TRBJ2-3,TGTGCCAGCAGCTTATCGGACAGTGTCACAGATACGCAGTATTTT,CASSLSDSVTDTQYF
NA,many,TRBV9,TRBJ2-5,TGTGCCAGCAGCCGGATTGGAGAGGGGTTTTCACAGACCCAGTACTTC,CASSRIGEGFSQTQYF
TRBD2,NA,TRBV7-2,TRBJ2-2,TGTGCCAGCAGCTTAGCGGTCGAACTGACTAGCGGGAGCAGGACCGGGGAGCTGTTTTTT,CASSLAVELTSGSRTGELFF
NA,many,TRBV15,TRBJ1-3,TGTGCCACCAGAGACTCGTCTGGAAACACCATATATTTT,CATRDSSGNTIYF
NA,many,TRBV28,TRBJ1-2,TGTGCCAGCAGTTCCGTTACAGGGACTAACTATGGCTACACCTTC,CASSSVTGTNYGYTF
NA,NA,TRBV15,TRBJ2-1,TGTGCCACCGGGTTCGGTAGCAATGAGCAGTTCTTC,CATGFGSNEQFF
NA,many,TRBV27,TRBJ2-3,TGTGCCAGCAGTATCCGGCGCCTAGATACGCAGTATTTT,CASSIRRLDTQYF
NA,many,TRBV5-1,TRBJ1-6,TGCGCCAGCAGCTGGGGAGCCGGAAGGGCCTCACCCCTCCACTTT,CASSWGAGRASPLHF
NA,many,TRBV12-3/TRBV12-4,TRBJ1-5,TGTGCCAGCAGTTCTCAGGGCAAGAGCAATCAGCCCCAGCATTTT,CASSSQGKSNQPQHF
NA,many,TRBV5-1,TRBJ1-1,TGCGCCAGCAGCTCCGGACGGTTTATGAACACTGAAGCTTTCTTT,CASSSGRFMNTEAFF
TRBD1,NA,TRBV9,TRBJ1-4,TGTGCCAGCAGCCCCCAAGGGGACAGCTTAAGAAGGGCTGAAAAACTGTTTTTT,CASSPQGDSLRRAEKLFF
NA,NA,TRBV4-1,TRBJ1-5,TGCGCCAGCAGCCAAGTGGGGGACAGCAATCAGCCCCAGCATTTT,CASSQVGDSNQPQHF
NA,many,TRBV27,TRBJ1-1,TGTGCCAGCAGACAGGGTCGGACTGAAGCTTTCTTT,CASRQGRTEAFF
TRBD1,NA,TRBV29-1,TRBJ1-1,TGCAGCGTTGATGTAGGGACAGGATGGAGTGAAGCTTTCTTT,CSVDVGTGWSEAFF
NA,many,TRBV5-1,TRBJ1-4,TGCGCCAGCAGCTACCCTAATGAAAAACTGTTTTTT,CASSYPNEKLFF
NA,few,TRBV19,TRBJ2-1,TGTGCCAGTAGTGCGCTAGCGTTGGGGGGCAATGAGCAGTTCTTC,CASSALALGGNEQFF
TRBD1,NA,TRBV6-1,TRBJ1-5,TGTGCCAGCAGTGAAGGACAGGGACGCAATCAGCCCCAGCATTTT,CASSEGQGRNQPQHF
TRBD1,NA,TRBV5-1,TRBJ2-3,TGCGCCAGCAGCTTTACCGGGACAGGGGGCAGTGGAGATACGCAGTATTTT,CASSFTGTGGSGDTQYF
NA,few,TRBV6-1,TRBJ2-3,TGTGCCAGCAGTGCGGGACGGCCGTATACCCCCTCGGGCACTACGCAGTATTTT,CASSAGRPYTPSGTTQYF
NA,many,TRBV6-1,TRBJ1-1,TGTGCCAGCAGCGCGAAAAACATGAACACTGAAGCTTTCTTT,CASSAKNMNTEAFF
NA,many,TRBV10-3,TRBJ2-3,TGTGCCATGTCCCGGGACAAGTCTAGCACAGATACGCAGTATTTT,CAMSRDKSSTDTQYF
TRBD2,NA,TRBV30,TRBJ2-7,TGTGCCTGGAACAATCCTTGGGGGGGGCAGTACTTC,CAWNNPWGGQYF
TRBD2,many,TRBV5-1,TRBJ2-1,TGCGCCAGCAGCTTGGTACTAGCGGGAGTGCAGTTCTTC,CASSLVLAGVQFF
NA,many,TRBV20-1,TRBJ2-1,TGCAGTGCTAGAGATGGTACCGGGGATAACAATGAGCAGTTCTTC,CSARDGTGDNNEQFF
TRBD2,many,TRBV29-1,TRBJ2-1,TGCAGCGTTTCCGGGACTAGCAATGAGCAGTTCTTC,CSVSGTSNEQFF
TRBD2,few,TRBV5-5,TRBJ2-2,TGTGCCAGCAGCTTGGGAGTAGCGGGAGAGGCCGGGGAGCTGTTTTTT,CASSLGVAGEAGELFF
NA,NA,TRBV2,TRBJ2-3,TGTGCCAGCAGTGATAGGTGGAGTCAAAGCACAGATACGCAGTATTTT,CASSDRWSQSTDTQYF
TRBD2,many,TRBV29-1,TRBJ2-1,TGCAGCGTTGTTAGCGGGGCTAGCGGCGAGGTGGGGCAGTTCTTC,CSVVSGASGEVGQFF
NA,many,TRBV3-1,TRBJ2-5,TGTGCCAGCAGCCAAGACCCTAAGGAGACCCAGTACTTC,CASSQDPKETQYF
NA,NA,TRBV7-6,TRBJ1-2,TGTGCCAGCAGCTCCTACATAAGGTCGGGGCGCAAGGCCTATGGCTACACCTTC,CASSSYIRSGRKAYGYTF
NA,many,TRBV29-1,TRBJ2-5,TGCAGCGGACGCTACACCCCAGAGACCCAGTACTTC,CSGRYTPETQYF
NA,many,TRBV29-1,TRBJ2-5,TGCAGCGTGGAGAAGCAGTACTTC,CSVEKQYF
NA,many,TRBV6-5,TRBJ2-3,TGTGCCAGCAGTTCGGGAGTCTTCACAGATACGCAGTATTTT,CASSSGVFTDTQYF
TRBD2,few,TRBV4-2,TRBJ2-1,TGTGCCAGCAGTTCAAGGGGGACTAGCGGGATCAATGAGCAGTTCTTC,CASSSRGTSGINEQFF
NA,many,TRBV7-6,TRBJ2-2,TGTGCCAGCAGGCGGACATCTTCTAACACCGGGGAGCTGTTTTTT,CASRRTSSNTGELFF
NA,many,TRBV12-3/TRBV12-4,TRBJ1-5,TGTGCCAGCAGCCGGACACTCTCCAATCAGCCCCAGCATTTT,CASSRTLSNQPQHF
NA,many,TRBV20-1,TRBJ1-1,TGCAGTGCTAGCAAGAGAGGGGGCACTGAAGCTTTCTTT,CSASKRGGTEAFF
TRBD2,many,TRBV15,TRBJ2-7,TGTGCCACCAGCAGCGGACTAGCGGGAGGGAGGGAGCAGTACTTC,CATSSGLAGGREQYF
NA,NA,TRBV7-2,TRBJ2-7,TGTGCCAGCAGCTTAGGTAGTGTTGGTGACGAGCAGTACTTC,CASSLGSVGDEQYF
TRBD2,NA,TRBV5-4,TRBJ2-2,TGTGCCAGCAGCTTGGATAATGGCGGGAGTACCGCCGGGGAGCTGTTTTTT,CASSLDNGGSTAGELFF
NA,many,TRBV20-1,TRBJ2-1,TGCAGTGCGGTCCGGGACCACAATGAGCAGTTCTTC,CSAVRDHNEQFF
TRBD2,NA,TRBV7-8,TRBJ2-5,TGTGCCAGCAGCCATCCCCACGGGACTAAATTTTACCAAGAGACCCAGTACTTC,CASSHPHGTKFYQETQYF
TRBD2,few,TRBV20-1,TRBJ2-2,TGCAGTGCTAGAGATATCGCTAGCGGGAGTAAGGGGGACGGGGAGCTGTTTTTT,CSARDIASGSKGDGELFF
NA,NA,TRBV4-2,TRBJ2-1,TGTGCCAGCAGCCAAGGTCTCCTGGCGGTTCGGGAGCAGTTCTTC,CASSQGLLAVREQFF
NA,NA,TRBV5-1,TRBJ2-1,TGCGCCAGCAGCTGGACCGGGGGAGTAGGGAATGAGCAGTTCTTC,CASSWTGGVGNEQFF
TRBD1,few,TRBV6-2/TRBV6-3,TRBJ2-3,TGTGCCAGCAGCATCGACAGGGTCCGAGATACGCAGTATTTT,CASSIDRVRDTQYF
TRBD2,few,TRBV11-2,TRBJ2-6,TGTGCCAGCAGCCGGACTAGCGGGAGAGGTTGGACCAACTCTGGGGCCAACGTCCTGACTTTC,CASSRTSGRGWTNSGANVLTF
TRBD2,many,TRBV10-2,TRBJ2-2,TGCGCCAGCAGTGAGGCGGGAGTGGGCGCCGGGGAGCTGTTTTTT,CASSEAGVGAGELFF
NA,NA,TRBV4-1,TRBJ2-2,TGCGCCAGCAGCCTACTTTCAGCCTCGAACACCGGGGAGCTGTTTTTT,CASSLLSASNTGELFF